These T cell receptor beta chains were read from a single sample in a study of T cells after yellow fever vaccination. Using its own MiXCR run on the 5' RACE reads, TCRdb lists one record per CDR3 protein. This table has about 340,000 distinct CDR3 sequences, 8.7% appearing once. The sample consisted of PBMCs, taken on the day of the first yellow fever vaccination. The receptors were sampled from a man aged 18 to 30 who received the YFV17D yellow fever vaccine. The CDR3 runs from the conserved cysteine through the conserved F or W. A D gene is named only where the DNA matches it firmly. A row's size may be missing; if present it is once, few, many or a size class.

j_call | v_call | cdr3_length | d_call | clone_size | cdr3_aa | cdr3_nt
TRBJ2-5 | TRBV6-2/TRBV6-3 | 15 | NA | NA | CASNLPPGRLETQYF | TGTGCCAGCAACTTACCTCCAGGGAGGCTGGAGACCCAGTACTTC
TRBJ1-1 | TRBV18 | 16 | TRBD1 | few | CASSPQGAGAYTEAFF | TGTGCCAGCTCACCTCAGGGGGCTGGAGCGTACACTGAAGCTTTCTTT
TRBJ2-3 | TRBV4-3 | 16 | TRBD2 | NA | CASSQDAAGIGDTQYF | TGCGCCAGCAGCCAAGATGCAGCGGGGATCGGAGATACGCAGTATTTT
TRBJ2-3 | TRBV15 | 16 | NA | many | CATSRDAKGRGDTQYF | TGTGCCACCAGCAGAGATGCAAAGGGGCGGGGAGATACGCAGTATTTT
TRBJ2-1 | TRBV27 | 15 | TRBD1 | few | CASSPGQGSGNEQFF | TGTGCCAGCAGTCCCGGACAGGGGTCCGGTAATGAGCAGTTCTTC
TRBJ1-1 | TRBV9 | 14 | NA | many | CASSVAGRGGEAFF | TGTGCCAGCAGCGTAGCGGGCAGGGGTGGTGAAGCTTTCTTT
TRBJ2-2 | TRBV6-5 | 15 | NA | NA | CASSYRTTVAGELFF | TGTGCCAGCAGTTACAGGACAACGGTGGCCGGGGAGCTGTTTTTT
TRBJ2-2 | TRBV4-2 | 16 | TRBD2 | NA | CASSQEVTSGAGELFF | TGTGCCAGCAGCCAAGAGGTGACTAGCGGGGCCGGGGAGCTGTTTTTT
TRBJ2-7 | TRBV5-4 | 15 | NA | NA | CASSLGGLAEYEQYF | TGTGCCAGCAGCTTGGGGGGCCTAGCAGAATACGAGCAGTACTTC
TRBJ2-5 | TRBV5-6 | 18 | TRBD2 | NA | CAMGPGWTSGGIGETQYF | TGTGCCATGGGCCCCGGGTGGACTAGCGGGGGGATCGGGGAGACCCAGTACTTC
TRBJ2-1 | TRBV20-1 | 14 | TRBD2 | NA | CSASSSGGPNEQFF | TGCAGTGCTAGCTCTAGCGGGGGCCCTAATGAGCAGTTCTTC
TRBJ1-2 | TRBV4-3 | 14 | NA | NA | CASSQETNGYGYTF | TGCGCCAGCAGCCAAGAAACGAATGGCTATGGCTACACCTTC
TRBJ1-2 | TRBV5-4 | 14 | NA | NA | CASSLLGGNYGYTF | TGTGCCAGCAGCCTGCTCGGGGGGAACTATGGCTACACCTTC